This note documents a single TCR beta chain sequence. This entry belongs to a study of blood T cell repertoires in COVID-19. The CDR3 extends over 17 amino acids. J gave up 4 bases and V 4 bases, and 12 bases lay outside the gene matches. Germline CDR1 reads SGHAT; CDR2 reads FQNNGV. Assay used: immunoSEQ multiplex PCR; TCRdb lists only in-frame clones, some missing. The table lists 150,000 to 200,000 clones, about 85% of them singletons. The TCR comes from a man between 18 and 35 years old with acute or convalescent COVID-19. The sequenced material came from peripheral blood. The J gene is TRBJ2-2, the V gene TRBV11-2; 7 nucleotides line up with TRBD2. CDR3 nucleotide sequence: TGTGCCAGCAGCTCCAGGGAGGGGACCTCGATCACCGGGGAGCTGTTTTTT. This encodes CASSSREGTSITGELFF.